Detailed here is one T cell receptor (beta chain). One entry per CDR3 protein results from TCRdb running MiXCR on the 5' RACE reads. The sample shows about 62,000 distinct CDR3 sequences, roughly 30% of them seen only once. Deletions cut 5 bases from V and 4 bases from J, with 14 bases between. Germline-derived CDR1 and CDR2 are MDHEN and SYDVKM. The CDR3 length is 14 residues. The receptor comes from a female donor with breast cancer. Sequenced input: tumor-infiltrating naive CD4+ T cells sorted from the breast tumor. As for subset: naive CD4+ T cells, CD4+CD45RA+CD25-. This chain connects TRBV28 to TRBJ2-5; no definite D call. The DNA for the CDR3 is TGTGCCAGCAGTATCGGATTTCGACGAGAGACCCAGTACTTC. Translated, it gives CASSIGFRRETQYF.